The present entry profiles one TCR beta chain with its context. Germline V CDR1 and CDR2: SGDLS, YYNGEE. The CDR3 is made up of 17 amino acids. The V end lost 1 base, the J end lost 0 bases, and 14 bases lay between the germline ends. This record comes from a study of blood T cell repertoires in COVID-19. This table comes from immunoSEQ multiplex PCR, and its TCRdb copy is limited to in-frame clones, with some not included. The sample carries some 80,000 clones, approximately 90% recorded once. This chain connects TRBV9 to TRBJ2-4; TRBD1 is a possible D gene (5 bases). The sequence was collected from a human donor in a cohort sampled during active COVID-19. Sequenced: peripheral blood. CDR3 amino acids: CASSVRVGREAKNIQYF. CDR3 sequence (DNA): TGTGCCAGCAGCGTAAGGGTGGGGCGCGAAGCCAAAAACATTCAGTACTTC.